Shown below are 25 T cell receptor beta chains from a single sample sequenced in a study of blood T cell repertoires in COVID-19. Assay: immunoSEQ multiplex PCR; the TCRdb copy retains only in-frame clones and omits some. The sample contains 90,000 to 150,000 clones, roughly 87% of which appear only once. The sequencing input was peripheral blood. These receptors all stem from a man aged 80 or over with acute or convalescent COVID-19.

The chain recombines TRBV28 with TRBJ2-7; tentatively, D is TRBD1 (6 bases). CDR3 length: 13 residues. V lost 7 bases and J 3 bases, leaving 13 bases between the germline ends. Germline V gene data show CDR1 as MDHEN and CDR2 as SYDVKM. This chain's CDR3 is CASTGTINYEQYF. CDR3 sequence (DNA): TGTGCCAGCACCGGGACAATTAACTACGAGCAGTACTTC.

There are a few counts of this clone. V usage is TRBV27 and J usage is TRBJ1-3; D call uncertain. V was pared by 11 bases and J by 4 bases, with 15 bases between. This CDR3 has 13 residues. CDR1 and CDR2 from the germline V gene are MNHEY and SMNVEV (reference sequence). This CDR3 reads CAAPRVRGNTIYF. The DNA for the CDR3 is TGTGCCGCCCCGAGGGTGAGAGGAAACACCATATATTTT.

With regard to this clone: An end of the junction does not agree with germline; a read error may underlie this. This sequence joins TRBV9 and TRBJ2-1; 7 bases fit TRBD2. Germline CDR1 SGDLS, CDR2 YYNGEE. This CDR3 is 13 amino acids long. The CDR3 sequence: CASSEGGTSRGLF. CDR3 sequence (DNA): TGTGCCAGCAGCGAGGGAGGGACCTCACGCGGGCTCTTC.

This clone showed up just a few times. The chain links TRBV5-4 to TRBJ2-5, with 9 positions matching TRBD1. CDR3 size: 14 residues. Germline CDR1 reads SGHNT; CDR2 reads YYREEE (reference sequence). With 6 bases clipped from V and 2 bases from J, the junction kept 5 bases outside the gene matches. The CDR3 loop is CASTLGQGQETQYF. The CDR3 DNA sequence: TGTGCCAGCACCCTGGGACAGGGTCAAGAGACCCAGTACTTC.

The chain has TRBV6-5 and TRBJ1-3, with 7 bases lining up with TRBD1. Germline V gene data show CDR1 as MNHEY and CDR2 as SVGAGI. The CDR3 length is 14 residues. The ends lost 7 bases at V and 2 bases at J; junction bases unmatched: 5. Here the CDR3 DNA reads TGTGCCAGCACCATAGACAGGGCTGGAAACACCATATATTTT. Protein product: CASTIDRAGNTIYF.

The gene calls are TRBV7-2 and TRBJ2-5; D might be TRBD2 (5 bases). The germline V gene encodes CDR1 SGHTA and CDR2 FQGNSA. Trimming took 7 bases from V and 5 from J, leaving 14 bases between them. The CDR3 sequence is 13 residues long. CDR3 in amino acids: CASTPPWRETQYF. CDR3 sequence (DNA): TGTGCCAGCACCCCCCCGTGGAGGGAGACCCAGTACTTC. Supplemented by reference TRBV7-2 and TRBJ2-5, the full variable domain reads GAGVSQSPSNKVTEKGKDVELRCDPISGHTALYWYRQSLGQGLEFLIYFQGNSAPDKSGLPSDRFSAERTGGSVSTLTIQRTQQEDSAVYLCASTPPWRETQYFGPGTRLLVL.

This clone was recorded a few times. V gene TRBV5-8 combines with J gene TRBJ1-4; possibly TRBD1 for D (6 bases). The CDR3 consists of 16 residues. CDR1 is SGHTS and CDR2 is YDEGEE in the germline V gene. The V end lost 4 bases, the J end lost 5 bases, and 18 bases lay between the germline ends. The CDR3, as DNA: TGTGCCAGCAGCCACCCCCTGCCAGGGGAGAATGAAAAACTGTTTTTT. Translating it yields CASSHPLPGENEKLFF.

V gene TRBV6-2 or TRBV6-3 combines with J gene TRBJ2-5; 10 positions match TRBD1. J was trimmed by 3 bases and V by 6 bases; bases with no gene match: 4. The CDR3 is 14 residues long. The germline V gene has CDR1 MNHEY and CDR2 SVGEGT. The CDR3 reads CASSKTGGKETQYF. The CDR3 DNA is TGTGCCAGCAGCAAGACAGGGGGCAAAGAGACCCAGTACTTC.

The chain is built from TRBV7-2 and TRBJ1-5; possible D gene TRBD1, 5 bases. Trimming shortened V by 5 bases and J by 3 bases, and 11 bases separated the two germline ends. Germline CDR1 is SGHTA and CDR2 is FQGNSA. The CDR3 runs 14 residues. The CDR3 loop reads CASSPDTFNQPQHF. The CDR3 coding sequence is TGTGCCAGCAGCCCGGACACGTTCAATCAGCCCCAGCATTTT. Full variable domain (outside the CDR3, taken from reference TRBV7-2 and TRBJ1-5): GAGVSQSPSNKVTEKGKDVELRCDPISGHTALYWYRQSLGQGLEFLIYFQGNSAPDKSGLPSDRFSAERTGGSVSTLTIQRTQQEDSAVYLCASSPDTFNQPQHFGDGTRLSIL.

The chain recombines TRBV5-1 with TRBJ1-2; weak D call: TRBD1 (6 bases). The ends were cut back, 0 bases at V and 6 bases at J, with 9 bases in the middle. The length of the CDR3 is 13 residues. The germline gives CDR1 SGHRS, CDR2 YFSETQ. In DNA, the CDR3 is TGCGCCAGCAGCTTGGCACAGGGCGATGGCTACACCTTC. It specifies CASSLAQGDGYTF.

The V and J genes are TRBV7-9 and TRBJ2-1, with D maybe TRBD1 (6 bases). V was cut by 7 bases and J by 2 bases, with 12 bases left in between. There are 14 residues in the CDR3. CDR1 is SEHNR and CDR2 is FQNEAQ in the germline V gene (reference sequence). The CDR3 sequence is CASIQGTPYNEQFF. The DNA of the CDR3 is TGTGCCAGCATACAGGGTACCCCCTACAATGAGCAGTTCTTC.

The sample holds a few counts of this clone. The gene calls are TRBV7-2 and TRBJ2-3, with D uncertain. Per the germline V gene, CDR1 is SGHTA and CDR2 is FQGNSA. The CDR3 has 15 residues. Trimming left V 3 bases short and J 0 bases short, with 10 bases between. The CDR3 sequence: CASSFNHYSTDTQYF. CDR3 in DNA: TGTGCCAGCAGCTTCAATCACTATAGCACAGATACGCAGTATTTT.

The chain has TRBV7-8 and TRBJ2-2; TRBD2 agrees at 12 bases. The J segment lost 7 bases and the V segment lost 5 bases, leaving 2 bases of the junction unmatched. In germline, CDR1 is SGHVS, CDR2 FQNEAQ. The CDR3 is 14 amino acids. The DNA of the CDR3 is TGTGCCAGCAGCCGGACTAGCGGGATCGGGGAGCTGTTTTTT. It encodes CASSRTSGIGELFF.

This clone was detected only a few times. The chain carries TRBV19 and TRBJ1-1; 8 positions match TRBD1. The CDR3 covers 15 residues. Trimming cost V 5 bases and J 2 bases; bases outside gene matches: 7. The germline V gene has CDR1 LNHDA and CDR2 SQIVND (reference sequence). The CDR3 here is CASSLRDRLNTEAFF. For the CDR3, the DNA is TGTGCCAGTAGTCTAAGGGACAGGCTCAACACTGAAGCTTTCTTT.

The rearrangement links TRBV5-5 to TRBJ2-3, with 8 nucleotides matching TRBD2. The germline CDR1 and CDR2 sequences are SGHKS and YYEKEE (reference sequence). Trimming at V came to 6 bases and at J to 6 bases, leaving 12 bases not matched to a gene. The CDR3 runs to 15 residues. The CDR3 DNA reads TGTGCCAGCACCCAGCGGGGGCTATTAGCGGATACGCAGTATTTT. This encodes CASTQRGLLADTQYF. The full variable domain, completed using reference TRBV5-5 and TRBJ2-3, is DAGVTQSPTHLIKTRGQQVTLRCSPISGHKSVSWYQQVLGQGPQFIFQYYEKEERGRGNFPDRFSARQFPNYSSELNVNALLLGDSALYLCASTQRGLLADTQYFGPGTRLTVL.

This clone was detected only once. This sequence joins TRBV20-1 and TRBJ2-1; TRBD1 might be the D (5 bases). The V gene's germline CDR1 is DFQATT and CDR2 SNEGSKA (reference sequence). Trimming stripped 6 bases from V and 6 bases from J, with 9 bases between. There are 11 residues in the CDR3. The CDR3 DNA reads as TGCAGTGCGAAGGGGCCCAATGAGCAGTTCTTC. It translates to CSAKGPNEQFF.

CDR3 sequence: CASSRATGLEQYF. Written as DNA, the CDR3 is TGTGCCAGCAGCCGTGCTACAGGGCTCGAGCAGTACTTC. J is TRBJ2-7 and V is TRBV7-8; tentatively, D is TRBD1 (6 bases). Germline V gene lookup returns CDR1 SGHVS and CDR2 FQNEAQ. The CDR3 runs 13 residues. V lost 5 bases to trimming and J lost 6 bases, with 14 bases between them.

The chain uses TRBV5-4 and TRBJ1-6; maybe TRBD1 (6 bases). There are 16 residues in the CDR3. The germline V and J ends were trimmed by 4 bases and 10 bases, with 21 bases remaining between them. CDR1 SGHNT and CDR2 YYREEE come from the germline V gene (reference sequence). The CDR3 loop reads CASSRTMWGRDSPLHF. CDR3 coding DNA: TGTGCCAGCAGCCGAACTATGTGGGGGCGCGACTCACCCCTCCACTTT.

The rearrangement joins TRBV28 to TRBJ1-2; 7 nucleotides match TRBD1. V shed 6 bases, J shed 0 bases, and the junction held 7 bases outside the gene matches. Germline CDR1 MDHEN, CDR2 SYDVKM. The CDR3 contains 15 residues. This CDR3 is CASSPGTVSNYGYTF. CDR3 in DNA: TGTGCCAGCAGCCCCGGGACAGTTTCTAACTATGGCTACACCTTC.

The V gene is TRBV6-1, the J gene TRBJ1-6; D unclear. Trimming pared 2 bases from V and 13 bases from J, leaving 12 bases between. The germline gives CDR1 MNHNS, CDR2 SASEGT. The CDR3 totals 13 residues. The CDR3 sequence: CASSEPARMPLHF. The CDR3 coding sequence is TGTGCCAGCAGTGAACCTGCGAGAATGCCCCTCCACTTT.

CDR3 sequence: CASKNSGTRHEQYF. DNA of the CDR3: TGTGCCAGTAAAAATAGCGGGACGCGGCACGAGCAGTACTTC. V gene TRBV27 combines with J gene TRBJ2-7; TRBD2 matches at 8 bases. The CDR3 totals 14 residues. V gave up 9 bases and J gave up 5 bases; unmatched junction bases: 12. Germline assignment: CDR1 MNHEY and CDR2 SMNVEV (reference sequence).

This chain links TRBV9 with TRBJ1-6; possible D gene TRBD1, 5 bases. This CDR3 is built from 15 residues. Germline V gene lookup returns CDR1 SGDLS and CDR2 YYNGEE. The germline V and J ends were trimmed by 0 bases and 10 bases, with 14 bases remaining between them. The CDR3 sequence is CASSVVGDGESPLHF. The CDR3 nucleotides read TGTGCCAGCAGCGTAGTAGGGGATGGGGAATCACCCCTCCACTTT.

The J gene is TRBJ2-1, the V gene TRBV3-1 (or the pseudogene TRBV3-2); D gene ambiguous. Trimming removed 3 bases at V and 2 bases at J, with 2 bases between. The germline gives CDR1 LGHDT, CDR2 YNNKEL (reference sequence). CDR3 length equals 12 residues. The CDR3, as DNA: TGTGCCAGCAGCCACGCCTACAATGAGCAGTTCTTC. Protein sequence: CASSHAYNEQFF.

This clone has just one count. This rearrangement joins TRBV19 to TRBJ2-7, with D perhaps matching TRBD2 (6 bases). V lost 10 bases, J lost 5 bases, and 21 bases lay in between. The germline V gene has CDR1 LNHDA and CDR2 SQIVND (reference sequence). The CDR3 extends over 14 amino acids. The chain's CDR3 is CATIQAGPPHEQYF. The CDR3 nucleotides are TGTGCCACCATTCAGGCGGGACCCCCTCACGAGCAGTACTTC.

The chain employs TRBV6-5 and TRBJ2-2; 8 bases fit TRBD2. The CDR3 totals 16 residues. The germline V gene encodes CDR1 MNHEY and CDR2 SVGAGI. V dropped 2 bases and J dropped 7; count of bases not matched to a gene: 9. CDR3: CASSYKGGGRIGELFF. CDR3 DNA sequence: TGTGCCAGCAGTTACAAAGGTGGCGGGAGGATCGGGGAGCTGTTTTTT.